This T cell receptor (beta chain) was documented in a study of cytomegalovirus exposure and HLA in healthy donors. Whole-study findings and limits: A later analysis found that most CMV-associated TCR beta chains appeared HLA-restricted. In vitro checks showed that a few CMV-associated chains really do target CMV antigens. In a later analysis, HLA-C alleles had the fewest associated TCRs, DRB1 alleles the most.

Worth noting for this clone: Its antigen is unidentified.

The study ran its PCR with 60 Vbeta and 13 Jbeta primers. Data came from immunoSEQ multiplex PCR; TCRdb stores just in-frame clones and leaves some out. The profile shows 100,000 to 150,000 clones, around 66% of them singletons. This clonotype originated in a man aged 18 to 29 in good health and CMV-seronegative. Sequencing was performed on PBMCs.

The CDR3 DNA reads as TGTGCTAGTGGTCCTACGACAGCTCACTATGGCTACACCTTC. As protein: CASGPTTAHYGYTF. This chain connects TRBV12-5 to TRBJ1-2, with D possibly being TRBD1 (5 bases). The CDR3 runs 14 residues. V was trimmed by 5 bases and J by 3 bases, leaving 13 bases between them. Germline lookup yields CDR1 LGHNT and CDR2 FRNRAP.